This T cell receptor (beta chain) was identified in a study of T cell changes during pregnancy in multiple sclerosis. V was pared by 6 bases and J by 5 bases, with 7 bases of the junction left unmatched. The CDR3 covers 14 residues. Germline V CDR1 and CDR2: ENHRY, SYGVKD. Only in-frame clones appear in the TCRdb table, and some are missing; sequencing was by immunoSEQ multiplex PCR. The sample contains about 75,000 clones, more than 70% of which appear only once. The sample in question was peripheral blood, obtained in the first trimester of pregnancy. The chain carries TRBV10-3 and TRBJ1-1; 9 positions match TRBD1. The receptor comes from a female donor in good health, enrolled as a control in a pregnancy study. The CDR3 DNA follows: TGTGCCATCAGCGCGGGACAGGGTAGAACTGAAGCTTTCTTT. This sequence encodes CAISAGQGRTEAFF.